The source of this T cell receptor beta chain is a study of blood T cell repertoires in COVID-19. Study as a whole: Acute-phase and convalescent COVID-19 samples originated in the United States, Italy and Spain. PBMCs, B-cell-depleted T cells, or T cells provided the cDNA or gDNA that made up the material.

V lost 5 bases and J lost 2, with 10 bases in between. Germline V gene sequence: CDR1 LGHDT, CDR2 YNNKEL (reference sequence). The CDR3 contains 14 residues. Per the authors' pipeline: Researchers report that nucleated cell counts were estimated from reference gene primer amplification. Produced via immunoSEQ multiplex PCR; TCRdb's table is partial and in-frame only. That table is the source of V, J and clone size, and D and trimming were worked out from the DNA. The table has under 85,000 clones, roughly 90% seen once. This rearrangement joins TRBV3-1 (or the pseudogene TRBV3-2) to TRBJ2-1; D perhaps matches TRBD1 (5 bases). The sequence derives from a man in his 70s with acute or convalescent COVID-19. The sequenced sample was peripheral blood. Written as DNA, the CDR3 is TGTGCCAGCAGCATAGGACACGCCTACAATGAGCAGTTCTTC. Protein product: CASSIGHAYNEQFF.